This record looks at one T cell receptor (beta chain) sequence and its context. This sample was included in a study of shared clonotypes between healthy human individuals. Assay used: immunoSEQ multiplex PCR; TCRdb lists only in-frame clones, some missing. The repertoire holds under 2,500,000 clones, under 97% seen once, with approximately 0.13% in the top ten. Donors comprised healthy HIV-negative adults lacking recent acute infections or vaccinations. Germline values: CDR1 SGHTA, CDR2 FQGNSA. Deletions cut 5 bases from V and 2 bases from J, with 13 bases between. The CDR3 runs 15 residues. The sample taken for sequencing was naive CD4+ T cells sorted from blood. Subset described: CD45RA+ positively selected. The sequence came from a man aged 18 to 29 in good health. This chain links TRBV7-2 with TRBJ2-1; TRBD2 might be the D (6 bases). CDR3 sequence reads: CASSPSGLPYNEQFF. The CDR3 DNA sequence: TGTGCCAGCAGCCCATCGGGACTGCCCTACAATGAGCAGTTCTTC.